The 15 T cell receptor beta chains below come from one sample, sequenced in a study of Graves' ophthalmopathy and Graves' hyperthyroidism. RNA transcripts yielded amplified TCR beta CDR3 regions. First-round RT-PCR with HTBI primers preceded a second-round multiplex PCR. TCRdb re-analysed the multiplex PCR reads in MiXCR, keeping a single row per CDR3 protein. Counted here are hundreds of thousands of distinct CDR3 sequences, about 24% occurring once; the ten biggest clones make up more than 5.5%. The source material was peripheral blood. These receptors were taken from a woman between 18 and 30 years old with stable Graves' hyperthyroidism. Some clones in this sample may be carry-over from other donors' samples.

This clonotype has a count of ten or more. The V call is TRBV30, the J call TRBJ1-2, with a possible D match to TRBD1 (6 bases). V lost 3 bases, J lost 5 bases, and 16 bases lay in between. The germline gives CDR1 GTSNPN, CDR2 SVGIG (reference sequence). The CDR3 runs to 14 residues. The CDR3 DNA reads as TGTGCCTGGAGCCTCGCGGGGGCGGGATATGGCTACACCTTC. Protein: CAWSLAGAGYGYTF.

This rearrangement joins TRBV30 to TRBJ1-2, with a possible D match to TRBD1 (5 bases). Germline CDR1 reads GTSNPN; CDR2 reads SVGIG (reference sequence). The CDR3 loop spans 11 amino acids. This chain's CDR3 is CAGAERHGYTF. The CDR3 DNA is TGTGCTGGGGCGGAGAGGCATGGCTACACCTTC.

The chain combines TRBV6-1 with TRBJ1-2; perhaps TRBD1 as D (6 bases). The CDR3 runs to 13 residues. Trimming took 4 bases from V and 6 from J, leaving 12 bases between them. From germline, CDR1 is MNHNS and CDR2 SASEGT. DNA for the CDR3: TGTGCCAGCAGTGTACAGGGAGAAGATGGCTACACCTTC. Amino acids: CASSVQGEDGYTF.

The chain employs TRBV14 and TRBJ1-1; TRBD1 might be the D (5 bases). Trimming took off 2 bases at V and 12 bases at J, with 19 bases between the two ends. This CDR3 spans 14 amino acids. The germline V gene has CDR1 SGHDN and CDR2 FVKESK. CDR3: CASSQLLGHTMTFF. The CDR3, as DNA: TGTGCCAGCAGCCAACTTCTTGGACACACTATGACTTTCTTT.

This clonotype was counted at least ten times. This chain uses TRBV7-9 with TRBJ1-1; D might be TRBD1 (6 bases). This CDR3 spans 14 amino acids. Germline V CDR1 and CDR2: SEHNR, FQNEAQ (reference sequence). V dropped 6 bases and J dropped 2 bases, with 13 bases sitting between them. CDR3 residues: CASSKQGVNTEAFF. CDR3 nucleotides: TGTGCCAGCAGTAAACAGGGAGTAAACACTGAAGCTTTCTTT.

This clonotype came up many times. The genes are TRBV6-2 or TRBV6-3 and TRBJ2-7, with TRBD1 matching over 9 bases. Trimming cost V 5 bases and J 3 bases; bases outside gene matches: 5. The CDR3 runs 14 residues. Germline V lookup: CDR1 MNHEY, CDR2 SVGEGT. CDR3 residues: CASSDPGQGYEQYF. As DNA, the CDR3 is TGTGCCAGCAGTGACCCGGGACAGGGCTACGAGCAGTACTTC.

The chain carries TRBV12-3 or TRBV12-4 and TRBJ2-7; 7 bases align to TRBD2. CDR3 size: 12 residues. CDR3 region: CAQAGTLDEQYF. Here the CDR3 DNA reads TGTGCGCAAGCGGGAACCTTGGACGAGCAGTACTTC.

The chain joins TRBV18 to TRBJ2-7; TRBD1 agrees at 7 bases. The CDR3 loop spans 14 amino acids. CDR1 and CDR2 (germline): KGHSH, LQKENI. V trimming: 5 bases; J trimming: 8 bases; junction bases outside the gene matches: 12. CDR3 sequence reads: CASSAGQTGFKQYF. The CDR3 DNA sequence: TGTGCCAGCTCAGCCGGACAGACAGGGTTCAAGCAGTACTTC.

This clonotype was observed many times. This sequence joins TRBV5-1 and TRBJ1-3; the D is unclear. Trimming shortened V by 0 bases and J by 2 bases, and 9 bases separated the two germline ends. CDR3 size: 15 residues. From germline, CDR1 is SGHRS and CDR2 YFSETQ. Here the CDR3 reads CASSLAGGAGNTIYF. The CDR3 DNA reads TGCGCCAGCAGCTTGGCCGGAGGAGCTGGAAACACCATATATTTT.

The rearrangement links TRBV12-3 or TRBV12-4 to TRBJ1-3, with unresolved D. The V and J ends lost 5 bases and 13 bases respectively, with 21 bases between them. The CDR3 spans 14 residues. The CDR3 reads CASSPPMATGTIYF. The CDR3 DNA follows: TGTGCCAGCAGTCCGCCAATGGCAACTGGCACGATATATTTT.

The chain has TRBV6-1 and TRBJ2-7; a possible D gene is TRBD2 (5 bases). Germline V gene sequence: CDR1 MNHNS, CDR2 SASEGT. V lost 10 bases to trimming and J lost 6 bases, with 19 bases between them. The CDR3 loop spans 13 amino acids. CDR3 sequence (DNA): TGTGCCACCTACCGAAGGAGGTTCGGCGAGCAGTACTTC. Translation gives CATYRRRFGEQYF.

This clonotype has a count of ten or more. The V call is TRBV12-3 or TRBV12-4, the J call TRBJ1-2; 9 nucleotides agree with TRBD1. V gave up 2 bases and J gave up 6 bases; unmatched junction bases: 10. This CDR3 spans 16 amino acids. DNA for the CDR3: TGTGCCAGCAGTTTAAGGGACAGGGAGGGGTTGAATGGCTACACCTTC. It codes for CASSLRDREGLNGYTF.

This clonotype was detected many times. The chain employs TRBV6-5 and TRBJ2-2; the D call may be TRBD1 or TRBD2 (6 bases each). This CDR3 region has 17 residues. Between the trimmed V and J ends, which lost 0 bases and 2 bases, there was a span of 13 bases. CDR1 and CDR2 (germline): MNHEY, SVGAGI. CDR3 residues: CASSYSWGALNTGELFF. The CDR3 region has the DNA TGTGCCAGCAGTTACTCTTGGGGGGCCCTTAACACCGGGGAGCTGTTTTTT.

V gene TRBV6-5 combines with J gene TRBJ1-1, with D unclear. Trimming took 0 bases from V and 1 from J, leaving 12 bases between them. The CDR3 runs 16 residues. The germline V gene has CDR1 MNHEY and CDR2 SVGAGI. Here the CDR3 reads CASSYSIGQTNTEAFF. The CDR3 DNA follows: TGTGCCAGCAGTTACTCGATAGGGCAGACGAACACTGAAGCTTTCTTT.

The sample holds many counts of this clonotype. The CDR3 loop reads CASSLDGRASNQPQHF. In nucleotides, the CDR3 is TGCGCCAGCAGCTTGGACGGGAGGGCTAGCAATCAGCCCCAGCATTTT. This chain links TRBV5-1 with TRBJ1-5; D gene uncertain. Trimming stripped 0 bases from V and 0 bases from J, with 10 bases between. Germline CDR1 SGHRS, CDR2 YFSETQ. The CDR3 spans 16 residues.